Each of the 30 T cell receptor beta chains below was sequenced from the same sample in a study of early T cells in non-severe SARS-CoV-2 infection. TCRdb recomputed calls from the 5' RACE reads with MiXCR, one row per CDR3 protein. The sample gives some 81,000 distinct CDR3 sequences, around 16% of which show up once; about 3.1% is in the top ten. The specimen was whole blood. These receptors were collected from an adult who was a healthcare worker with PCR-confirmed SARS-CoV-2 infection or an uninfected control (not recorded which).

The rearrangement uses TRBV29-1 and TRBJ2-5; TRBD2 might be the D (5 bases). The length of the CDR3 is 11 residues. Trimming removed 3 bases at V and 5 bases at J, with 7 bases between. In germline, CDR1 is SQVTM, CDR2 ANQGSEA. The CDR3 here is CSVDGGETQYF. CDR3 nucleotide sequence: TGCAGCGTTGATGGAGGCGAGACCCAGTACTTC.

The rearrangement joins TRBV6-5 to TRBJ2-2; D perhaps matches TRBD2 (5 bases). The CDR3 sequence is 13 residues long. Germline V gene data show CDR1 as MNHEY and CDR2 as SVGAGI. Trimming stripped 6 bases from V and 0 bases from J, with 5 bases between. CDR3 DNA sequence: TGTGCCAGCAGGGGAGCGAACACCGGGGAGCTGTTTTTT. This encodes CASRGANTGELFF.

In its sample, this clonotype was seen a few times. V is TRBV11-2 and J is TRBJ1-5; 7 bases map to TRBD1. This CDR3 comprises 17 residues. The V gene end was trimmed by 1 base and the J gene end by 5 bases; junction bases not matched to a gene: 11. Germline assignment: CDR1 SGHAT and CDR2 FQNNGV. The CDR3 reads CASSLGGGRAKDQPQHF. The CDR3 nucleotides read TGTGCCAGCAGCTTAGGAGGGGGCAGGGCGAAGGATCAGCCCCAGCATTTT. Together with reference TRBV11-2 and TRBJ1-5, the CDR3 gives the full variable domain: EAGVAQSPRYKIIEKRQSVAFWCNPISGHATLYWYQQILGQGPKLLIQFQNNGVVDDSQLPKDRFSAERLKGVDSTLKIQPAKLEDSAVYLCASSLGGGRAKDQPQHFGDGTRLSIL.

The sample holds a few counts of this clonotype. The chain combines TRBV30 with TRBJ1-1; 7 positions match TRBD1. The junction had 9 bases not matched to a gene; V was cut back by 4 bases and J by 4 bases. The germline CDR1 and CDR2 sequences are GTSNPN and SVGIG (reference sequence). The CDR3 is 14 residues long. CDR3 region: CAWTTPGGGTEAFF. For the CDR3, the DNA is TGTGCCTGGACCACCCCAGGGGGAGGCACTGAAGCTTTCTTT. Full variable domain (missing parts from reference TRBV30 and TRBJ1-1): SQTIHQWPATLVQPVGSPLSLECTVEGTSNPNLYWYRQAAGRGLQLLFYSVGIGQISSEVPQNLSASRPQDRQFILSSKKLLLSDSGFYLCAWTTPGGGTEAFFGQGTRLTVV.

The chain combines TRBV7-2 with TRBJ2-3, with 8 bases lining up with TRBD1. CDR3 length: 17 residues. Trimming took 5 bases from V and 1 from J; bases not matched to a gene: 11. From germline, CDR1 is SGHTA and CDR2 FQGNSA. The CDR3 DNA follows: TGTGCCAGCAGCCCCACCCTGACAGGGGACGGCACAGATACGCAGTATTTT. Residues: CASSPTLTGDGTDTQYF.

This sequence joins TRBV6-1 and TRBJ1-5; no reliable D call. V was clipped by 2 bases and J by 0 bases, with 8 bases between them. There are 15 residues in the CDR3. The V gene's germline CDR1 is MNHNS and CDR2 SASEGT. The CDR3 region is CASSEIDASNQPQHF. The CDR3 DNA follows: TGTGCCAGCAGTGAAATTGACGCTAGCAATCAGCCCCAGCATTTT.

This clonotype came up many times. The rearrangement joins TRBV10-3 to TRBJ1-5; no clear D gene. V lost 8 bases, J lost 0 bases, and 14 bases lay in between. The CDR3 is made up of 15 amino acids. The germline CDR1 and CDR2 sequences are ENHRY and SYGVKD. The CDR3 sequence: CAIPLGIYSNQPQHF. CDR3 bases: TGTGCCATCCCCCTGGGGATCTATAGCAATCAGCCCCAGCATTTT.

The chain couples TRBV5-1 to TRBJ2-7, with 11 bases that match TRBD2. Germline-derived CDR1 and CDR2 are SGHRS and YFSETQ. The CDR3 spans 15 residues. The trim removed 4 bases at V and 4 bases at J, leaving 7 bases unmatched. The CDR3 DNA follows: TGCGCCAGCAGCGTTAGCGGGGGGGCCGGTTACGAGCAGTACTTC. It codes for CASSVSGGAGYEQYF.

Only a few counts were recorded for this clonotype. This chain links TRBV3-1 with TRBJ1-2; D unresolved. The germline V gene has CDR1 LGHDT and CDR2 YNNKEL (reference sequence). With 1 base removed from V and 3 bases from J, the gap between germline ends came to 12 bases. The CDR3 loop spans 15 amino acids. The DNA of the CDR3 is TGTGCCAGCAGCCAAGGCACCCGCCCGCACTATGGCTACACCTTC. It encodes CASSQGTRPHYGYTF.

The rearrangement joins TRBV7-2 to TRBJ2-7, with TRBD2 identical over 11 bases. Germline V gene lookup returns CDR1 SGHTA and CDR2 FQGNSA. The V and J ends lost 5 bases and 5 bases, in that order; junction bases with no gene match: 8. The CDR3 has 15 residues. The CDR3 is CASSRTSGGYNEQYF. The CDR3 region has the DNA TGTGCCAGCAGCCGCACTAGCGGGGGCTATAACGAGCAGTACTTC.

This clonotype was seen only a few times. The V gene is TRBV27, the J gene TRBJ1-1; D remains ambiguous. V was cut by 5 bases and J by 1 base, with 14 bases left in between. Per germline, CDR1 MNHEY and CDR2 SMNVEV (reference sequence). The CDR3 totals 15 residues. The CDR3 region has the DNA TGTGCCAGCAGTCCCTGGAGTGGGCAGAACACTGAAGCTTTCTTT. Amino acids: CASSPWSGQNTEAFF.

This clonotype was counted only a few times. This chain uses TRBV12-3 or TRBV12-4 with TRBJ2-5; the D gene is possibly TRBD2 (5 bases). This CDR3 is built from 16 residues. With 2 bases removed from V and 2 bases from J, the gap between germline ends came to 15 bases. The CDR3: CASSLLVGAGQETQYF. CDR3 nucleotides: TGTGCCAGCAGTTTATTAGTGGGAGCTGGGCAAGAGACCCAGTACTTC.

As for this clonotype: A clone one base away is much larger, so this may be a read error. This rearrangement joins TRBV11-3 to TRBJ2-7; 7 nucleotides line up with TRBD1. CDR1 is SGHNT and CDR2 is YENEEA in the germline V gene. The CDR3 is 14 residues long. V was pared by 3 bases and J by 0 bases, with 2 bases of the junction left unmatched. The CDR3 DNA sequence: TGTGCCAGCAGCTTGGGACAGAGCTCCTACGAGCAGTACTTC. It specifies CASSLGQSSYEQYF.

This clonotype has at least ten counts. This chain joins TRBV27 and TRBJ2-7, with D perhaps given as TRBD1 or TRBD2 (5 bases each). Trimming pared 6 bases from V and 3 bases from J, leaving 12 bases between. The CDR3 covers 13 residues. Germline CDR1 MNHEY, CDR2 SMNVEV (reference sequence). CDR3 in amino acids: CASRNRDRYEQYF. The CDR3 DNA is TGTGCCAGCAGGAACCGGGACCGCTACGAGCAGTACTTC.

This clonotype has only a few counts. Written as DNA, the CDR3 is TGTGCCAGCAGCTTAGAGGGGGTACGGCAGCCCCAGCATTTT. Residues: CASSLEGVRQPQHF. The chain combines TRBV11-2 with TRBJ1-5, with D maybe TRBD1 (5 bases). The germline gives CDR1 SGHAT, CDR2 FQNNGV. CDR3 size: 14 residues. V lost 0 bases and J lost 7, with 10 bases in between.

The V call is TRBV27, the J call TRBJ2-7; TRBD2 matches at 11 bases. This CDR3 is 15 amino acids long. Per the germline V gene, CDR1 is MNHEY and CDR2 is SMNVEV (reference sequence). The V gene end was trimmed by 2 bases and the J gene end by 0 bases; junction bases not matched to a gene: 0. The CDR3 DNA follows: TGTGCCAGCAGTTTAGGGACTAGCGGCTCCTACGAGCAGTACTTC. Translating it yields CASSLGTSGSYEQYF.

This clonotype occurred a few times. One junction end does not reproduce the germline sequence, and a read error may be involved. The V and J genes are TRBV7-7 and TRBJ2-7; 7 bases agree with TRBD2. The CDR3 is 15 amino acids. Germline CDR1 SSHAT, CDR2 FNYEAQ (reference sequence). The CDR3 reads CASSLRRGSSYEQYF. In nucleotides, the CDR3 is TGTGCTAGCAGCTTGAGGCGGGGGAGCTCCTACGAGCAGTACTTC.

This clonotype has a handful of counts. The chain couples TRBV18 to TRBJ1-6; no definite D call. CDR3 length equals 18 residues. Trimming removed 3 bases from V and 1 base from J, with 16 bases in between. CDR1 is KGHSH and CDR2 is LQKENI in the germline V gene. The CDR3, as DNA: TGTGCCAGCTCACCCCGTTCGCAGTCGGGTTCCTATAATTCACCCCTCCACTTT. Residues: CASSPRSQSGSYNSPLHF.

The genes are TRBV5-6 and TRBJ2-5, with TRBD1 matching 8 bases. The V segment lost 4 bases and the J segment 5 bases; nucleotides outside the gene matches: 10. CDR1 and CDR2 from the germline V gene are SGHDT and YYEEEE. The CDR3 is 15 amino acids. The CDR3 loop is CASSTKDRAGETQYF. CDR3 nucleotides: TGTGCCAGCAGCACCAAGGACAGGGCGGGGGAGACCCAGTACTTC.

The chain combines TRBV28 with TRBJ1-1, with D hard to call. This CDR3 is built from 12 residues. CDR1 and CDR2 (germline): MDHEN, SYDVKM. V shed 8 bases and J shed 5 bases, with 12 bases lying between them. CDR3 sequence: CASGDLGTEAFF. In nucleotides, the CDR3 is TGTGCCAGCGGTGACCTGGGGACTGAAGCTTTCTTT.

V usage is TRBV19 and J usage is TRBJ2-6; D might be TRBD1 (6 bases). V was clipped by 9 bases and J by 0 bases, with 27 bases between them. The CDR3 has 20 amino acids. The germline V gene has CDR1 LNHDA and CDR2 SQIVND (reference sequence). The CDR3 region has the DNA TGTGCCAGCCGCAGGGGTGGCCTCCCGAGCTCGCCCTCTGGGGCCAACGTCCTGACTTTC. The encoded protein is CASRRGGLPSSPSGANVLTF.

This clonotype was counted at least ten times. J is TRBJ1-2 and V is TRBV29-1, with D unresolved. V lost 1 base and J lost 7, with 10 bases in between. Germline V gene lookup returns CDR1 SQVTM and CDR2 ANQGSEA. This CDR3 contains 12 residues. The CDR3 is CSVEGGSGGYTF. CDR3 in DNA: TGCAGCGTTGAAGGGGGATCGGGTGGCTACACCTTC.

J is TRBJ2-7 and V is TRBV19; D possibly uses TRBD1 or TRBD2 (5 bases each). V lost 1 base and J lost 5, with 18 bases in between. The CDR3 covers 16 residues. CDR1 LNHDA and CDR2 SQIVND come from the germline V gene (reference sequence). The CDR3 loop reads CASSIAGTQGVHEQYF. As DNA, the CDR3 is TGTGCCAGTAGTATAGCCGGGACCCAAGGGGTCCACGAGCAGTACTTC.

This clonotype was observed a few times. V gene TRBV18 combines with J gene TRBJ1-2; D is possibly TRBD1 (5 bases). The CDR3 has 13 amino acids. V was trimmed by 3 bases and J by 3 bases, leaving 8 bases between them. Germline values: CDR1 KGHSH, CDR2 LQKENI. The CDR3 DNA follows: TGTGCCAGCTCACCCAAACAGGACTATGGCTACACCTTC. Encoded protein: CASSPKQDYGYTF.

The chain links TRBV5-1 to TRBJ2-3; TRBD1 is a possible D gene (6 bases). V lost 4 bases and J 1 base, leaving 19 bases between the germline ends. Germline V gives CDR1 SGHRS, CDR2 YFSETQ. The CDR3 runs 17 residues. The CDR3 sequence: CASSLVQGRLGTDTQYF. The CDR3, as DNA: TGCGCCAGCAGCCTCGTACAGGGCCGCCTTGGCACAGATACGCAGTATTTT.

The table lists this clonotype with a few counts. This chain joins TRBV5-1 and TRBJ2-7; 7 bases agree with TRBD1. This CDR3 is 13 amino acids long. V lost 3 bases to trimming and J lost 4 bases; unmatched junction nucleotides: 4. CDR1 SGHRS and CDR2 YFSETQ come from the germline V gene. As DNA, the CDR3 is TGCGCCAGCAGCTCGAAACAGGGGTACGAGCAGTACTTC. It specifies CASSSKQGYEQYF.

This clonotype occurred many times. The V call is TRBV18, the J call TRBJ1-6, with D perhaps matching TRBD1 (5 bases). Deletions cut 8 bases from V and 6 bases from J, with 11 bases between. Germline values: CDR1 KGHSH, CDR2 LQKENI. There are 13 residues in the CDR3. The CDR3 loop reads CASSPGPNSPLHF. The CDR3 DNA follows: TGTGCCAGCAGCCCAGGGCCTAATTCACCCCTCCACTTT.

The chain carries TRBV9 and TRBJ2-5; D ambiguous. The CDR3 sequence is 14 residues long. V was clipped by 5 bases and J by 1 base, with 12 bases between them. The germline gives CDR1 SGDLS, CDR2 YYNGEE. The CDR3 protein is CASSVSAIQETQYF. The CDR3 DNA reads TGTGCCAGCAGTGTCTCGGCTATCCAAGAGACCCAGTACTTC.

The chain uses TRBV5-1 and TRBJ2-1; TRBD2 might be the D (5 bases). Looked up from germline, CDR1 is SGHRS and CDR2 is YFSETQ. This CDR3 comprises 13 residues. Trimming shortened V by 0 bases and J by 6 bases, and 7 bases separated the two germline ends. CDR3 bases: TGCGCCAGCAGCTTGGCTAGCATCAATGAGCAGTTCTTC. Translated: CASSLASINEQFF. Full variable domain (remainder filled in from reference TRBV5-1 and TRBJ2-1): KAGVTQTPRYLIKTRGQQVTLSCSPISGHRSVSWYQQTPGQGLQFLFEYFSETQRNKGNFPGRFSGRQFSNSRSEMNVSTLELGDSALYLCASSLASINEQFFGPGTRLTVL.

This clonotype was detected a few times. CDR3: CASSTGTTGEQYF. For the CDR3, the DNA is TGTGCCAGCAGTACTGGAACAACGGGGGAGCAGTACTTC. This rearrangement joins TRBV7-6 to TRBJ2-7; the D gene is possibly TRBD2 (5 bases). Germline CDR1 and CDR2: SGHVS and FNYEAQ. The V and J ends lost 6 bases and 7 bases respectively, with 16 bases between them. This CDR3 spans 13 amino acids.